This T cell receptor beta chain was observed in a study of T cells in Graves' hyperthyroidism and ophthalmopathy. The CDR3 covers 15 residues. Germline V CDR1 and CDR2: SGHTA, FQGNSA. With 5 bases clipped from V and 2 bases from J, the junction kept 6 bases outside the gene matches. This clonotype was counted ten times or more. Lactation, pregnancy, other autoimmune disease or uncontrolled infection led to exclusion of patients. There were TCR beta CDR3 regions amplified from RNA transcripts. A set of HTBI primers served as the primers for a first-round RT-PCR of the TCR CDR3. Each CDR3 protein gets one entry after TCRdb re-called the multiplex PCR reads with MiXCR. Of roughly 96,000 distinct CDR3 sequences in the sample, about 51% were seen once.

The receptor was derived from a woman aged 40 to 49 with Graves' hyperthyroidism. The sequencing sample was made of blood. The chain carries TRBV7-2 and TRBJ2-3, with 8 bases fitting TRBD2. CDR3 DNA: TGTGCCAGCAGCCTCGGTAGCGGGGACACAGATACGCAGTATTTT. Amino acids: CASSLGSGDTDTQYF.